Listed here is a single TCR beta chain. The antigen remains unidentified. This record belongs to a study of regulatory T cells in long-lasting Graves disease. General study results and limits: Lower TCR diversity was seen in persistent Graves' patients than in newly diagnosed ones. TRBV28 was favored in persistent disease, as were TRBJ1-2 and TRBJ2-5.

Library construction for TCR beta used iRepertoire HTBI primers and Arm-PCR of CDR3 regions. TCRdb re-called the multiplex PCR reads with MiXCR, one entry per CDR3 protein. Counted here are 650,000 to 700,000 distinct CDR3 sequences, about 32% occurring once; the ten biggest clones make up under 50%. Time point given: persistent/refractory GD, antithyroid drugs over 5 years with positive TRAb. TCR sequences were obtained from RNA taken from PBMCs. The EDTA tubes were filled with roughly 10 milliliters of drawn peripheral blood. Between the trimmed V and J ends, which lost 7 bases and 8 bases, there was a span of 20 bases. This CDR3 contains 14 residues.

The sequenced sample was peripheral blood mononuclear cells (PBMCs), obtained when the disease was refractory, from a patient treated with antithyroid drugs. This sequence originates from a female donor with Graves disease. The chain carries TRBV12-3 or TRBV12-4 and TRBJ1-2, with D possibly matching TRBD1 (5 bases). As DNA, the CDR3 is TGTGCCAGCACCGACCGCAGGGTCCCACGGGGCTACACCTTC. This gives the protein CASTDRRVPRGYTF.